This T cell receptor (beta chain) was sequenced during a study of response to subunit inactivated influenza vaccine. TCRdb fed the RT-PCR reads into MiXCR, producing one record per CDR3 protein. The table includes hundreds of thousands of distinct CDR3 sequences, around 9.9% detected once. Study results and caveats: It was suggested by the authors that few new T cells are recruited by each seasonal influenza vaccination.

Notes on this clonotype: Its antigen is undetermined.

Sequenced here: PBMCs from blood, sampled roughly 6 weeks after vaccination. This receptor was identified in a man aged 45 to 65 who received an inactivated influenza vaccine.

The CDR3 DNA sequence: TGCGCCAGCAGCCAAGGAAGGGAATTAATCTACGAGCAGTACTTC. It translates to CASSQGRELIYEQYF. The J gene is TRBJ2-7, the V gene TRBV4-3; no clear D. V was shortened by 1 base and J by 3 bases, with 13 bases between the two germline ends. The length of the CDR3 is 15 residues. Germline V gene data show CDR1 as LGHNA and CDR2 as YSLEER.